The 3 T cell receptor beta chains below all came from one sample that was sequenced in a study of CD8+CD57+ T cells in acquired aplastic anemia. The template used for profiling TCR beta VDJ and CDR3 was genomic DNA. TCRdb re-called the reads through MiXCR, storing one row per CDR3 protein. Altogether around 290,000 distinct CDR3 sequences are present, under 65% being singletons, with the ten largest covering approximately 1.2%. All patients picked for sequencing had shown, by flow cytometry, an expansion of CD8+CD57+ cells. The sequenced sample consisted of sorted CD4+, CD8+, or CD8+CD57+ T cells (not recorded which) from PBMCs. The source is a human donor with aplastic anemia.

The chain carries TRBV25-1 and TRBJ2-7; D is perhaps TRBD1 (5 bases). The ends were cut back, 9 bases at V and 0 bases at J, with 18 bases in the middle. The CDR3 runs 15 residues. Germline V gives CDR1 MGHDK, CDR2 SYGVNS. The CDR3 DNA follows: TGTGCCAGTAGCACCCTCGAAGGGGTCTCCTACGAGCAGTACTTC. Its translation: CASSTLEGVSYEQYF.

This clonotype occurred many times. The chain links TRBV2 to TRBJ2-1; D may be TRBD1 or TRBD2 (6 bases each). V lost 8 bases, J lost 2 bases, and 10 bases lay in between. The CDR3 consists of 13 residues. Per germline, CDR1 SNHLY and CDR2 FYNNEI. The CDR3 DNA sequence: TGTGCCAGCGGGGGGCGGACCTACAATGAGCAGTTCTTC. Its protein product is CASGGRTYNEQFF.

V is TRBV7-3 and J is TRBJ2-7; 7 bases map to TRBD2. This CDR3 has 14 amino acids. J lost 3 bases, V lost 5 bases, and 7 bases had no gene match. Germline CDR1 SGHTA, CDR2 FQGTGA. CDR3 sequence (DNA): TGTGCCAGCAGCGTTGGACTAGGTCACTACGAGCAGTACTTC. Residues: CASSVGLGHYEQYF.